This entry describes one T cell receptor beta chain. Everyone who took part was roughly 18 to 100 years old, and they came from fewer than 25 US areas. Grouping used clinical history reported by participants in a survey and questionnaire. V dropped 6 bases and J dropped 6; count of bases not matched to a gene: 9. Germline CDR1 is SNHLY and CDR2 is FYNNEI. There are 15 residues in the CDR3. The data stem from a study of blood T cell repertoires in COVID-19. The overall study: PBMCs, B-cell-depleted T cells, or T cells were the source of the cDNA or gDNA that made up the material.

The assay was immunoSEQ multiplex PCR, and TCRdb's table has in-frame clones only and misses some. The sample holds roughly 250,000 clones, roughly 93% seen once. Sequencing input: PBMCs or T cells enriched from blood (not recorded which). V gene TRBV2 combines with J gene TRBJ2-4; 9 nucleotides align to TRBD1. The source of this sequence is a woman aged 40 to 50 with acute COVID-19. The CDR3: CASRPRTGGGNIQYF. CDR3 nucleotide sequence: TGTGCCAGCAGGCCCCGCACAGGGGGCGGAAACATTCAGTACTTC.